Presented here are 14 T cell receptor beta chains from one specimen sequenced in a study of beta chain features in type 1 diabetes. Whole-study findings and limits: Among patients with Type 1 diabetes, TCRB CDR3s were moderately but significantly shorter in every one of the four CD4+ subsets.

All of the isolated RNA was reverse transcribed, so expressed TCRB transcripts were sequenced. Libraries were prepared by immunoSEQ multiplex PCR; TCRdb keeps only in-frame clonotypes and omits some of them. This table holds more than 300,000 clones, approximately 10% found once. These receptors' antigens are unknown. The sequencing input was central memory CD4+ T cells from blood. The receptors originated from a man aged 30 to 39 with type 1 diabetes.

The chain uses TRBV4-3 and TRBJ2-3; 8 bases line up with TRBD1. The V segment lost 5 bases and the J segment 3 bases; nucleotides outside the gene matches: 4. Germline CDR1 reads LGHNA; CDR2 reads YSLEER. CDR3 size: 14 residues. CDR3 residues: CASSSDRVTDTQYF. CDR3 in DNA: TGCGCCAGCAGCTCGGACAGGGTGACAGATACGCAGTATTTT.

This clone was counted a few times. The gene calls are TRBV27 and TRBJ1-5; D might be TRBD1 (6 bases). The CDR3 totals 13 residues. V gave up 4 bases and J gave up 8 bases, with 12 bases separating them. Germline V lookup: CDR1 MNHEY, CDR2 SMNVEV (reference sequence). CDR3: CASSYRVLEPQHF. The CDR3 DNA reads TGTGCCAGCAGTTACAGGGTGTTGGAGCCCCAGCATTTT.

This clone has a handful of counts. CDR3 in amino acids: CAWSFSGAQDTQYF. CDR3 in DNA: TGTGCCTGGAGTTTTTCGGGGGCCCAAGATACGCAGTATTTT. This chain connects TRBV30 to TRBJ2-3; D may match TRBD1 or TRBD2 (6 bases each). Germline V gives CDR1 GTSNPN, CDR2 SVGIG (reference sequence). V lost 2 bases, J lost 5 bases, and 14 bases lay in between. The CDR3 runs to 14 residues.

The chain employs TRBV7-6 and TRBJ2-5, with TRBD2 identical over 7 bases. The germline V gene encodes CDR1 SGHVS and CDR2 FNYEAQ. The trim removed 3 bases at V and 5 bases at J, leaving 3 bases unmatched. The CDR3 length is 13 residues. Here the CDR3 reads CASSFREGETQYF. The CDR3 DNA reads TGTGCCAGCAGCTTCAGGGAGGGGGAGACCCAGTACTTC.

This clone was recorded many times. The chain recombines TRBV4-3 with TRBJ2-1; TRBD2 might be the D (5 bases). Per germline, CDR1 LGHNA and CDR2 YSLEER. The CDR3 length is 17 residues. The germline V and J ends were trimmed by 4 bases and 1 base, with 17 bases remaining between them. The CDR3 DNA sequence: TGCGCCAGCAGCCCCCAAAGTGTAGCGAGGTCCTACAATGAGCAGTTCTTC. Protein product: CASSPQSVARSYNEQFF.

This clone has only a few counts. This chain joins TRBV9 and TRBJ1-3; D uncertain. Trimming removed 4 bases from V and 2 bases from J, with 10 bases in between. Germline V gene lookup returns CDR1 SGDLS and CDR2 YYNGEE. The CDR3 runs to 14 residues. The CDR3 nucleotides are TGTGCCAGCAGCCGTGGCGAAACTGGAAACACCATATATTTT. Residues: CASSRGETGNTIYF. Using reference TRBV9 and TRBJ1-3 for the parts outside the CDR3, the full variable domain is DSGVTQTPKHLITATGQRVTLRCSPRSGDLSVYWYQQSLDQGLQFLIQYYNGEERAKGNILERFSAQQFPDLHSELNLSSLELGDSALYFCASSRGETGNTIYFGEGSWLTVV.

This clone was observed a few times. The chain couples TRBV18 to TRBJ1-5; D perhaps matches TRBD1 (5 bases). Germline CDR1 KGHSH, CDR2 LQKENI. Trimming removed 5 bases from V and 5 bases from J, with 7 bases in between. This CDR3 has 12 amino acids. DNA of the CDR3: TGTGCCAGCTCAGCACAGGATCAGCCCCAGCATTTT. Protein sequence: CASSAQDQPQHF.

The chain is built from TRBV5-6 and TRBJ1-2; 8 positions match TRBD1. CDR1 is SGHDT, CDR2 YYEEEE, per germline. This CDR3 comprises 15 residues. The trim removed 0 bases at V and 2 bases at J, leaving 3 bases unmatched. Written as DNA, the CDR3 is TGTGCCAGCAGCTTGGTACAGGGGGGAAACTATGGCTACACCTTC. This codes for CASSLVQGGNYGYTF.

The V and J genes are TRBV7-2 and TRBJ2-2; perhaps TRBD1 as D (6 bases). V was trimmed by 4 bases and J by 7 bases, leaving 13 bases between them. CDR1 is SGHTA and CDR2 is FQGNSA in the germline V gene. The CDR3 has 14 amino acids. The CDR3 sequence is CASSSRQTGGELFF. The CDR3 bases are TGTGCCAGCAGCTCTAGACAGACAGGCGGGGAGCTGTTTTTT.

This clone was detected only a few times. The CDR3, as DNA: TGTGCCAGCAGCGAGGGGGTTCATAATTCACCCCTCCACTTT. Protein sequence: CASSEGVHNSPLHF. The rearrangement uses TRBV5-5 and TRBJ1-6, with D possibly TRBD1 on 6 matching bases. With 4 bases removed from V and 5 bases from J, the gap between germline ends came to 10 bases. The CDR3 runs 14 residues. Germline V gene lookup returns CDR1 SGHKS and CDR2 YYEKEE (reference sequence).

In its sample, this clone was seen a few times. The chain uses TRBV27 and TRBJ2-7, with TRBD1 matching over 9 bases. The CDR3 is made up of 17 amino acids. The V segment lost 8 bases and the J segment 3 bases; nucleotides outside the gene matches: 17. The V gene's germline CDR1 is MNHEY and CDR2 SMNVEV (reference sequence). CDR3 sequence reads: CASRALGDRVGSYEQYF. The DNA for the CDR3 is TGTGCCAGCCGCGCTCTCGGGGACAGGGTCGGGAGCTACGAGCAGTACTTC.

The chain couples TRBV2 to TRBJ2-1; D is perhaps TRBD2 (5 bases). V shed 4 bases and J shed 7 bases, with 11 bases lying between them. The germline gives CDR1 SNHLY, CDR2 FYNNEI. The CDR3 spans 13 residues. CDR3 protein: CASSVTSSNEQFF. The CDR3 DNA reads TGTGCCAGCAGTGTTACTAGTTCGAATGAGCAGTTCTTC.

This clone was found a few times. The CDR3 region is CASRNSAIGSPLHF. In nucleotides, the CDR3 is TGTGCCAGCAGGAACAGCGCCATAGGGTCACCCCTCCACTTT. This sequence joins TRBV7-2 and TRBJ1-6, with no clear D. The CDR3 has 14 residues. V lost 6 bases to trimming and J lost 10 bases, with 16 bases between them. Germline CDR1 and CDR2: SGHTA and FQGNSA.

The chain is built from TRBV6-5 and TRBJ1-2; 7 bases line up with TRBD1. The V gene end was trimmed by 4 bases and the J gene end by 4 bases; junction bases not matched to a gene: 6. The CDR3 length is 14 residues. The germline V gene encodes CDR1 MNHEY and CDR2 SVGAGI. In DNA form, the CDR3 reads TGTGCCAGCAGTTCCCCCAGGACAGGCTATGGCTACACCTTC. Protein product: CASSSPRTGYGYTF.